This T cell receptor (beta chain) stems from a study of CD8 T cells in Susac syndrome. Study-wide findings and caveats: The authors acknowledged that their TCR sequencing and HLA analysis involved a relatively small number of individuals. Susac CD8+ cells expanded clonally the most in TEMRA cells and in active patients.

Bulk CD8+ and CD4+ cells came from magnetic negative isolation; CD8+ TEMRA by FACS. Concerning this clonotype itself: Antigen specificity is unknown.

The CDR3 runs to 14 residues. CDR1 and CDR2 from the germline V gene are ENHRY and SYGVKD. Trimming left V 8 bases short and J 0 bases short, with 14 bases between. The RNA, roughly 0.45 to 1 ug, was put through reverse transcription using random hexamers. TCRdb redid the calling of the immunoSEQ multiplex PCR reads with MiXCR, one entry per CDR3 protein. The table shows 75,000 to 80,000 distinct CDR3 sequences, with approximately 93% occurring only once. The receptor was derived from a human donor with Susac syndrome. The sequenced material came from CD8+ T cells from PBMCs. V and J are TRBV10-3 and TRBJ2-7; D is uncertain. The CDR3: CAIPPPRSSYEQYF. The CDR3 DNA sequence: TGTGCCATCCCCCCGCCCCGGAGCTCCTACGAGCAGTACTTC.